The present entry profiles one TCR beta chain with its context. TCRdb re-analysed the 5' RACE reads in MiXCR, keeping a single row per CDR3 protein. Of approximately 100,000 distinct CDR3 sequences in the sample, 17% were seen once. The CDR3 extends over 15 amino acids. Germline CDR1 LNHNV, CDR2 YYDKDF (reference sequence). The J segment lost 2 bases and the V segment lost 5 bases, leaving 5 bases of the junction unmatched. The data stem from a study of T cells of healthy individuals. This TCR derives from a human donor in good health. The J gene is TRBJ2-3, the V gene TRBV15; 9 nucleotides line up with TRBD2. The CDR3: CATSPRLADTDTQYF. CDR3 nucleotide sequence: TGTGCCACCAGCCCTCGACTAGCGGACACAGATACGCAGTATTTT.